The present TCR beta chain was sequenced within a study of T cells in Graves' hyperthyroidism and ophthalmopathy. This clonotype was seen only a few times. Its antigen is currently unknown. RNA transcripts served as the template for amplifying TCR beta CDR3 regions. TCR CDR3 underwent first-round RT-PCR with the HTBI primer set. MiXCR was run by TCRdb on the multiplex PCR reads, yielding one entry per CDR3 protein. The sample lists 350,000 to 400,000 distinct CDR3 sequences; roughly 20% were seen once. Germline V CDR1 and CDR2: MGHRA, YSYEKL. V lost 10 bases and J 1 base, leaving 14 bases between the germline ends. The CDR3 is 13 amino acids. Overall study results and limits: The model identified upcoming ophthalmopathy a median 6.5 months ahead of onset.

The sample taken for sequencing was blood. The chain links TRBV4-1 to TRBJ2-7; weak D call: TRBD1 (7 bases). This clonotype originated in a young man with Graves' ophthalmopathy. CDR3 nucleotide sequence: TGCGCCACCACGGGGGACAGATCCTACGAGCAGTACTTC. Its protein product is CATTGDRSYEQYF.